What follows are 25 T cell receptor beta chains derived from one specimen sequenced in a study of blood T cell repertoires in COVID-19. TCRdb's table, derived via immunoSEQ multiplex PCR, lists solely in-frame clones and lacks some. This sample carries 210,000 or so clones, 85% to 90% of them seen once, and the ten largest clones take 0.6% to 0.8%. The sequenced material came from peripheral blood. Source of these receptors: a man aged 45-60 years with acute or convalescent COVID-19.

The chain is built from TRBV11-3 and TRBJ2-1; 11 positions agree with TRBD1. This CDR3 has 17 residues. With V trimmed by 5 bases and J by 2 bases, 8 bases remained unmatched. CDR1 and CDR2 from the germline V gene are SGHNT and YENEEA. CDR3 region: CASSGQGASRAYNEQFF. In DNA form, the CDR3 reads TGTGCCAGCAGCGGACAGGGGGCGTCCAGGGCCTACAATGAGCAGTTCTTC.

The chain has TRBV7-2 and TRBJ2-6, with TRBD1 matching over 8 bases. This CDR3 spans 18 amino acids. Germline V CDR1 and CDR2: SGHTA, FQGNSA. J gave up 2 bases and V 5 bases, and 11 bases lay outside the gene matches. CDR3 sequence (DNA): TGTGCCAGCAGCATAAGGCGGACAGGGCGAACTGGGGCCAACGTCCTGACTTTC. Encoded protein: CASSIRRTGRTGANVLTF.

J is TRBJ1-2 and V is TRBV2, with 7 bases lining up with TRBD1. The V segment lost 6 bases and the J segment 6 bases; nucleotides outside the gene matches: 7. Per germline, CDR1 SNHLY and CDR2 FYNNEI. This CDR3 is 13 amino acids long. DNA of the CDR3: TGTGCCAGCAGAGTAGACAGGGCCGATGGCTACACCTTC. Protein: CASRVDRADGYTF.

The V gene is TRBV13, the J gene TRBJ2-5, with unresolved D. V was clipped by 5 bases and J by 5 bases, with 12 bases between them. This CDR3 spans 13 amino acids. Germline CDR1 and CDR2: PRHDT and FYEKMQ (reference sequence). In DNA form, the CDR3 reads TGTGCCAGCAGCACCGGAGTTCGGGAGACCCAGTACTTC. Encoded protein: CASSTGVRETQYF.

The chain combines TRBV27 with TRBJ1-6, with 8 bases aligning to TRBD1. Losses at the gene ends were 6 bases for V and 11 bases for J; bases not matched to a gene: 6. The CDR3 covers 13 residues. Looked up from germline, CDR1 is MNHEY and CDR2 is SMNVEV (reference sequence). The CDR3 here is CASSQTGDTPLHF. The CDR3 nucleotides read TGTGCCAGCAGCCAGACAGGGGATACACCCCTCCACTTT.

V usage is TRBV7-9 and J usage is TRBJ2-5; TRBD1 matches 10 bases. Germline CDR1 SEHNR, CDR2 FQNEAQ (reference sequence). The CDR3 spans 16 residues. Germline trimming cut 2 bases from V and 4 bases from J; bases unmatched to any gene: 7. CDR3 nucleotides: TGTGCCAGCAGCTTACGCGGGACAGGGGTCTCAGAGACCCAGTACTTC. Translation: CASSLRGTGVSETQYF. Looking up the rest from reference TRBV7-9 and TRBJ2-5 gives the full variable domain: DTGVSQNPRHKITKRGQNVTFRCDPISEHNRLYWYRQTLGQGPEFLTYFQNEAQLEKSRLLSDRFSAERPKGSFSTLEIQRTEQGDSAMYLCASSLRGTGVSETQYFGPGTRLLVL.

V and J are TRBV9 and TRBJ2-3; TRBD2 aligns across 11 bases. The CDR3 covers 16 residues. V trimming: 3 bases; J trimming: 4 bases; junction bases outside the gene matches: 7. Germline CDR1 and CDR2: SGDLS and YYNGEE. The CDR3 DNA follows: TGTGCCAGCAGCGCGAGCCTAGCGGGAGGATCAGATACGCAGTATTTT. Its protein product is CASSASLAGGSDTQYF.

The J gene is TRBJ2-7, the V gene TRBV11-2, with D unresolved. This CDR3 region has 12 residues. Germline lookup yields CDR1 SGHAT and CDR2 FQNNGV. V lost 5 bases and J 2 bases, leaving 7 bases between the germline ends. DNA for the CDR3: TGTGCCAGCAGCCCGACACCCTACGAGCAGTACTTC. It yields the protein CASSPTPYEQYF.

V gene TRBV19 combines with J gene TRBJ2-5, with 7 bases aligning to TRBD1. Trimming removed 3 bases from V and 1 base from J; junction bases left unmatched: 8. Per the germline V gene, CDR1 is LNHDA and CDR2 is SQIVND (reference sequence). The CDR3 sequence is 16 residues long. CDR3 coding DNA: TGTGCCAGTAGTATTCGGGACAGAGGCTCCCAAGAGACCCAGTACTTC. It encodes CASSIRDRGSQETQYF.

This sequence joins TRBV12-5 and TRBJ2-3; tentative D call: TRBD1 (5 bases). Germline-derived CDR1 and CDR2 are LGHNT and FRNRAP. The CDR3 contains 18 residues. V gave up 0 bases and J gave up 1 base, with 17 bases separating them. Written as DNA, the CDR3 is TGTGCTAGTGGTTTGGTACCGGATGGGGCTTCCCGCACAGATACGCAGTATTTT. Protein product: CASGLVPDGASRTDTQYF.

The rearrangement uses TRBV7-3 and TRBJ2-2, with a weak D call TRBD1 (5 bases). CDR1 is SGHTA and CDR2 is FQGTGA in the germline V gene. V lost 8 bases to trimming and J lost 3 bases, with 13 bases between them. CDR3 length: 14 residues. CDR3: CASGAGADTGELFF. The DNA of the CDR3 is TGTGCCAGCGGGGCTGGGGCGGACACCGGGGAGCTGTTTTTT.

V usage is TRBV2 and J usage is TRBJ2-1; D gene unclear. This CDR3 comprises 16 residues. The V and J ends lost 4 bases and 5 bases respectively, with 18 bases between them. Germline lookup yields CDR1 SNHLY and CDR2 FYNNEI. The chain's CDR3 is CASSGLTLPKNNEQFF. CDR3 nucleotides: TGTGCCAGCAGTGGACTTACACTGCCTAAAAACAATGAGCAGTTCTTC.

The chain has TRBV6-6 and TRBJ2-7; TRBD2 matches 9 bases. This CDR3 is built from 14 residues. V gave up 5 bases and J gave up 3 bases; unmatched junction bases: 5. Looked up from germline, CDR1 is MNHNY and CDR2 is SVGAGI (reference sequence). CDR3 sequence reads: CASSVAGEIYEQYV. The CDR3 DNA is TGTGCCAGCAGTGTAGCGGGGGAAATCTACGAGCAGTACGTC.

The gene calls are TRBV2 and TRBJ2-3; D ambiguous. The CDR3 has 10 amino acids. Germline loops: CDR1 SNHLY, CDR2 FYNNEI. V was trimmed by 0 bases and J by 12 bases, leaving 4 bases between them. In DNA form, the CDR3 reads TGTGCCAGCAGTGAAGCTAAACAGTATTTT. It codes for CASSEAKQYF.

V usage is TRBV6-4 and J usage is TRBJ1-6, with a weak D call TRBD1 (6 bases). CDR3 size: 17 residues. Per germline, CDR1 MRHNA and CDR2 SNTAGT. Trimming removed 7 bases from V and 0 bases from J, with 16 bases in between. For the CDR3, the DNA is TGTGCCAGCACAGGGGCCGTCAGGTACTCCTATAATTCACCCCTCCACTTT. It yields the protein CASTGAVRYSYNSPLHF.

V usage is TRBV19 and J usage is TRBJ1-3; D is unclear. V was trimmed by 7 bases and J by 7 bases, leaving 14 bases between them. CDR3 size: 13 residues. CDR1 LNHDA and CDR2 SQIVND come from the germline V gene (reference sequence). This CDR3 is CASTSRLRNTIYF. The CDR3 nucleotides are TGTGCCAGTACAAGCAGACTTCGGAACACCATATATTTT.

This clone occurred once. DNA for the CDR3: TGTGCCAGCATCGACGGCGGGAGGAGGAATGAGCAGTTCTTC. This codes for CASIDGGRRNEQFF. The V and J genes are TRBV28 and TRBJ2-1; 8 bases align to TRBD2. In germline, CDR1 is MDHEN, CDR2 SYDVKM. V shed 7 bases and J 7 bases; nucleotides not matched to a gene: 9. CDR3 length: 14 amino acids. The full variable domain, its missing parts supplied by reference TRBV28 and TRBJ2-1, is DVKVTQSSRYLVKRTGEKVFLECVQDMDHENMFWYRQDPGLGLRLIYFSYDVKMKEKGDIPEGYSVSREKKERFSLILESASTNQTSMYLCASIDGGRRNEQFFGPGTRLTVL.

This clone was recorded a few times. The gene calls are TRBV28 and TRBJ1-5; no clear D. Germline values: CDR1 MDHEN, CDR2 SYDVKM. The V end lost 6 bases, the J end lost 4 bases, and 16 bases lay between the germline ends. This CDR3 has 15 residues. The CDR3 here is CASSRARSGNQPQHF. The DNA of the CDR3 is TGTGCCAGCAGCCGCGCGCGGTCGGGGAATCAGCCCCAGCATTTT.

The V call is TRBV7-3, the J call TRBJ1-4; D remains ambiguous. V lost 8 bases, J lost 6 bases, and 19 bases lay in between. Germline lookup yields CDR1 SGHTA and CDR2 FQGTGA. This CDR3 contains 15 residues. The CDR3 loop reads CASGLGSETYEKLFF. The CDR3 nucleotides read TGTGCCAGCGGACTAGGGTCCGAGACTTATGAAAAACTGTTTTTT.

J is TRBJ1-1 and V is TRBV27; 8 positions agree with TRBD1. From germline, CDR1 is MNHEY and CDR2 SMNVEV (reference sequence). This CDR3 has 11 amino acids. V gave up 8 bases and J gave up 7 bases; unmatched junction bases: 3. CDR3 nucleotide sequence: TGTGCCAGCTCAGGGGGCGTTGAAGCTTTCTTT. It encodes CASSGGVEAFF.

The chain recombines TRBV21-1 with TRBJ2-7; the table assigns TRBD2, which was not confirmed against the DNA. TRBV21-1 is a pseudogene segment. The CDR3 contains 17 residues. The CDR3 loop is CASSSGNRTPSSYEQYV. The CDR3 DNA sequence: TGTGCCAGCAGCAGCGGGAACAGGACTCCTAGCTCCTACGAGCAGTACGTC.

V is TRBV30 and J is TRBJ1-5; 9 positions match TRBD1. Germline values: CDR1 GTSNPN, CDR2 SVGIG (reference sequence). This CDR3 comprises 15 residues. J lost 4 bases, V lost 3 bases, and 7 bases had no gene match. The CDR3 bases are TGTGCCTGGAGAAAGTCGACAGGGGGGAATCAGCCCCAGCATTTT. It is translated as CAWRKSTGGNQPQHF.

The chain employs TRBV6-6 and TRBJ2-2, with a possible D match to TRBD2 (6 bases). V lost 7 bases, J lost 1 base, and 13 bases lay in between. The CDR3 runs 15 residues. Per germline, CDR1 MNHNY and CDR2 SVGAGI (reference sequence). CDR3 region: CASNARAGNTGELFF. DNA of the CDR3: TGTGCCAGCAATGCGAGAGCGGGGAACACCGGGGAGCTGTTTTTT.

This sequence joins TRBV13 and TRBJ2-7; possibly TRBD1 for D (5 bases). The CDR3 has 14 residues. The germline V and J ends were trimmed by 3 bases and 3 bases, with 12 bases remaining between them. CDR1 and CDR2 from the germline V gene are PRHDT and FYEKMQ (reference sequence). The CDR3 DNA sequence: TGTGCCAGCAGCTTCGGAGCAGGACACTACGAGCAGTACTTC. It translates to CASSFGAGHYEQYF.

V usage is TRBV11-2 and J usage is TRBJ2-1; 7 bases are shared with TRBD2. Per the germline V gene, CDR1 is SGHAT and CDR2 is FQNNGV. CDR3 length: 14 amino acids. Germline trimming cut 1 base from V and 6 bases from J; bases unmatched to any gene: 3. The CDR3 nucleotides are TGTGCCAGCAGCTTAGCGGGGGGAATCAATGAGCAGTTCTTC. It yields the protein CASSLAGGINEQFF.